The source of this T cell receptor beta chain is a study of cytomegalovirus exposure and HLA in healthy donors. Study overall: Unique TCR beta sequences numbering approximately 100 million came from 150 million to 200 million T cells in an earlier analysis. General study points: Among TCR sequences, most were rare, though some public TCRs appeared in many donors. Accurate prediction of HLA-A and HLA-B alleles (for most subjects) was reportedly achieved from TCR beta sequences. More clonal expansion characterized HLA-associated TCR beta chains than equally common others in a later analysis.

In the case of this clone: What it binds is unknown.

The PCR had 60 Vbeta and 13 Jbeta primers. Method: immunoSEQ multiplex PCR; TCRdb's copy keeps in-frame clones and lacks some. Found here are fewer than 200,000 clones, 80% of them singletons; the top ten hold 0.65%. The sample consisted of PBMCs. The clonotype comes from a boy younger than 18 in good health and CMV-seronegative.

The CDR3 reads CASSRDRGRGPDTQYF. CDR3 nucleotide sequence: TGTGCCAGCAGTCGCGACAGGGGGCGAGGCCCAGATACGCAGTATTTT. The chain uses TRBV2 and TRBJ2-3; TRBD1 matches 10 bases. The germline gives CDR1 SNHLY, CDR2 FYNNEI. With 5 bases clipped from V and 4 bases from J, the junction kept 9 bases outside the gene matches. This CDR3 is 16 amino acids long.